This TCR beta chain was retrieved from a study of CD8 T cells in ankylosing spondylitis. This clonotype has a handful of counts. The antigen is not known. Study results and limitations: What appeared characteristic of ankylosing spondylitis blood was a TCR beta motif of fewer than ten highly homologous variants. Certain motif variants had earlier appeared in reactive arthritis synovial fluid and blood.

CDR3 length: 14 amino acids. Germline V gene lookup returns CDR1 MNHEY and CDR2 SMNVEV (reference sequence). Germline trimming cut 6 bases from V and 6 bases from J; bases unmatched to any gene: 10. It was by quantitative 5'-RACE with molecular barcodes that TCR beta libraries were made. TCRdb recomputed calls from the 5' RACE reads with MiXCR, one row per CDR3 protein. Among more than 100,000 distinct CDR3 sequences, under 20% were seen once, and the ten largest hold roughly a third. This receptor was identified in a male donor with ankylosing spondylitis. The sample was blood, either unsorted or a sorted T cell fraction (not recorded which). The chain links TRBV27 to TRBJ2-5; 7 bases align to TRBD2. The CDR3 sequence is CASSTGLRGKTQYF. The CDR3 bases are TGTGCCAGCAGCACGGGACTACGGGGGAAGACCCAGTACTTC.